Reported below is one T cell receptor (beta chain). Its antigen is not identified. Germline V gene lookup returns CDR1 SGDLS and CDR2 YYNGEE. The CDR3 runs to 17 residues. After re-calling the 5' RACE reads, TCRdb lists one entry per CDR3 protein, DNA absent. The sample table sets out 200,000 to 250,000 distinct CDR3 sequences. The record originates from a study of monozygotic twins with inflammatory bowel disease. The study's findings and limits: Differing T cell subtypes remained indistinguishable. Whether twins were concordant or discordant made no difference to repertoire similarity, possibly from limited power.

The origin of this receptor is a human donor with ulcerative colitis or Crohn's disease, or a healthy co-twin of an affected twin (not recorded which). The gene calls are TRBV9 and TRBJ1-1; no DNA is available, so the TRBD1 call from TCRdb remains unchecked. Sequencing input: blood. This CDR3 is CASTRGDRTPSNTEAFF.